Listed below are T cell receptor beta chains from one sample, sequenced in a study of cytomegalovirus exposure and HLA in healthy donors. Profiled with immunoSEQ multiplex PCR; TCRdb holds only in-frame clones, not every one. The sample carries tens of thousands of clones, 75% to 90% recorded once. The material sequenced was PBMCs. Every receptor here comes from a man younger than 30 in good health and CMV-seronegative. Each CDR3 is given with its conserved first and last residue. D genes are given only for firm matches. Some rows have no size entry. The others give once, few or many, or a class for an expanded clone.

len	j_gene	v_gene	d_gene	abundance	CDR3nt	CDR3aa
13	TRBJ1-4	TRBV10-3	.	.	TGTGCCAGTAATCTGGGACTGAATGAAAAACTGTTTTTT	CASNLGLNEKLFF
17	TRBJ2-7	TRBV18	.	.	TGTGCCAGCTCACCATCCTTGATGGGGGCCAGGTCCTACGAGCAGTACTTC	CASSPSLMGARSYEQYF
16	TRBJ2-1	TRBV5-1	TRBD2	once	TGCGCCAGCCAGCGGGAGGGGTCGGGGTCCTACAATGAGCAGTTCTTC	CASQREGSGSYNEQFF
11	TRBJ2-1	TRBV25-1	.	once	TGTGCCAGCAGTGAATTCTATGAGCAGTTCTTC	CASSEFYEQFF
17	TRBJ2-2	TRBV28	TRBD2	.	TGTGCCAGCAGTTTAACCTCACTAGCGGGACGCTCCGGGGAGCTGTTTTTT	CASSLTSLAGRSGELFF
14	TRBJ2-7	TRBV6-5	TRBD2	.	TGTGCCAGTAGGACTAGCGGGAGGTCATACGAGCAGTACTTC	CASRTSGRSYEQYF
14	TRBJ1-5	TRBV28	TRBD1	.	TGTGCCAGCAGCTGGACAGGGGGACGGCAGCCCCAGCATTTT	CASSWTGGRQPQHF
13	TRBJ2-1	TRBV19	.	.	TGTGCCAGTAATGTAATGTCCGGCAATGAGCAGTTCTTC	CASNVMSGNEQFF
13	TRBJ2-5	TRBV7-3	.	.	TGTGCCAGCAGCGTCTCAAGCTTAGAGACCCAGTACTTC	CASSVSSLETQYF
15	TRBJ2-1	TRBV7-2	TRBD2	.	TGTGCCAGCAGCCGGACTAGCGGGATATACAATGAGCAGTTCTTC	CASSRTSGIYNEQFF
17	TRBJ1-6	TRBV4-2	TRBD1	.	TGTGCCAGCAGCCAAGTTGGGACAGTCTCCTATAATTCACCCCTCCACTTT	CASSQVGTVSYNSPLHF
14	TRBJ2-3	TRBV27	.	once	TGTGCCAGCAGTTTAGAACCGAGGTCAGATACGCAGTATTTT	CASSLEPRSDTQYF
13	TRBJ1-3	TRBV30	.	few	TGTGCCTGGAGTGTATCTTCTGGAAACACCATATATTTT	CAWSVSSGNTIYF
11	TRBJ1-1	TRBV19	TRBD1	.	TGTGCCACGACAGGGGGAACTGAAGCTTTCTTT	CATTGGTEAFF
14	TRBJ2-1	TRBV5-5	.	.	TGTGCCAGCAGCACCAGACTAGTAGACAATGAGCAGTTCTTC	CASSTRLVDNEQFF
15	TRBJ2-7	TRBV28	TRBD2	.	TGTGCCAGCAGTTTTCAAGCGGGAGTGAACTACGAGCAGTACTTC	CASSFQAGVNYEQYF
15	TRBJ2-1	TRBV28	TRBD1	.	TGTGCCAGCACCCGCAGTGGACAGGAATACAATGAGCAGTTCTTC	CASTRSGQEYNEQFF
14	TRBJ2-4	TRBV6-5	TRBD1	.	TGTGCCAGCAGGAGACAGGGGGCTGTTTACATTCAGTACTTC	CASRRQGAVYIQYF
14	TRBJ2-7	TRBV19	.	.	TGTGCCAGTAGTGCAGGACAGTCAGCCTACGAGCAGTACTTC	CASSAGQSAYEQYF
13	TRBJ2-7	TRBV5-1	.	.	TGCGCCAGCAGCGAGGTTTGGTCCTACGAGCAGTACTTC	CASSEVWSYEQYF
15	TRBJ1-2	TRBV19	TRBD1	.	TGTGCCAGTAGTAATTCCGCGGGACAGACCTATGGCTACACCTTC	CASSNSAGQTYGYTF
15	TRBJ1-5	TRBV4-2	.	.	TGTGCCAGCAGCCAACGCCGGGACATCAATCAGCCCCAGCATTTT	CASSQRRDINQPQHF
11	TRBJ2-3	TRBV19	.	few	TGTGCCACGCTAGAGGCAGATACGCAGTATTTT	CATLEADTQYF
17	TRBJ1-3	TRBV5-1	TRBD1	.	TGCGCCAGCAGCCCGGGAAGCGGGACAGGGACTGGAAACACCATATATTTT	CASSPGSGTGTGNTIYF
17	TRBJ2-1	TRBV9	TRBD1	.	TGTGCCAGCAGCGATCATAACCGGGACAGGGAAATTAATGAGCAGTTCTTC	CASSDHNRDREINEQFF
13	TRBJ1-1	TRBV19	.	.	TGTGCCAGTAGAGTACAGAGGAACACTGAAGCTTTCTTT	CASRVQRNTEAFF
14	TRBJ2-2	TRBV28	.	.	TGTGCCAGCAGTGTTGTGAGGTTGACCGGGGAGCTGTTTTTT	CASSVVRLTGELFF
16	TRBJ1-3	TRBV7-9	.	.	TGTGCCAGCAGCTTTGCGGGGGCCCTAGCTGGAAACACCATATATTTT	CASSFAGALAGNTIYF
16	TRBJ2-1	TRBV6-6	TRBD2	.	TGTGCCAGCAGTTACTCGCCTAGCGGGAGCTACAATGAGCAGTTCTTC	CASSYSPSGSYNEQFF
14	TRBJ2-7	TRBV27	TRBD1	.	TGTGCCAGCAGCAGGGACAGGGTCGTTTACGAGCAGTACTTC	CASSRDRVVYEQYF
17	TRBJ1-1	TRBV15	.	.	TGTGCCACCAGCGGTTATTATACAGGGAAAATGAACACTGAAGCTTTCTTT	CATSGYYTGKMNTEAFF
14	TRBJ1-1	TRBV7-6	TRBD1	.	TGTGCCAGCAGCTTAGGAGCAGGGGGGACTGAAGCTTTCTTT	CASSLGAGGTEAFF